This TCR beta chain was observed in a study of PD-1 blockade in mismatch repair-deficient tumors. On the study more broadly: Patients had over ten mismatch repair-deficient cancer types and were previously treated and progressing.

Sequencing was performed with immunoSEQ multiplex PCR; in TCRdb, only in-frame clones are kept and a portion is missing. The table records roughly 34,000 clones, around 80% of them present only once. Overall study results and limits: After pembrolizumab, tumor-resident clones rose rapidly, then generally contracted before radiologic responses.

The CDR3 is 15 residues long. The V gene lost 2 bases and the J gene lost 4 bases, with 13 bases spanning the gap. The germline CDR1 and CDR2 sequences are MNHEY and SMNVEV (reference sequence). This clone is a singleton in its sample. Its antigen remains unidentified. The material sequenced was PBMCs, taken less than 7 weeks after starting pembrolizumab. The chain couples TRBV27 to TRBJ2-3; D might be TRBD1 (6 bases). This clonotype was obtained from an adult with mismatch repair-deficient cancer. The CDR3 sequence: CASSLKGVVADTQYF. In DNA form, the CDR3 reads TGTGCCAGCAGTTTAAAGGGGGTTGTGGCAGATACGCAGTATTTT.